These 17 T cell receptor beta chains came from one sample sequenced in a study of blood T cell repertoires in COVID-19. Assay: immunoSEQ multiplex PCR; the TCRdb copy retains only in-frame clones and omits some. This table has 200,000 to 250,000 clones, approximately 81% appearing once. Material for sequencing was peripheral blood. These receptors all come from a woman of 80 years or more with acute or convalescent COVID-19.

This clone was detected only once. The chain recombines TRBV6-5 with TRBJ1-2; 8 nucleotides match TRBD1. Germline V gene data show CDR1 as MNHEY and CDR2 as SVGAGI. The length of the CDR3 is 13 residues. After removal of 6 bases from V and 6 bases from J, the junction contained 6 bases not matched to a gene. The CDR3 reads CASSPGGGDGYTF. In DNA, the CDR3 is TGTGCCAGCAGCCCAGGGGGCGGTGATGGCTACACCTTC.

This clone occurred many times. The chain carries TRBV24-1 and TRBJ2-2; 10 bases match TRBD2. J lost 9 bases, V lost 7 bases, and 4 bases had no gene match. Germline V lookup: CDR1 KGHDR, CDR2 SFDVKD. CDR3 length: 13 residues. The CDR3 is CATSLAGVRELFF. The CDR3, as DNA: TGTGCCACCAGCCTAGCGGGAGTACGGGAGCTGTTTTTT.

The chain recombines TRBV5-6 with TRBJ1-4, with 10 nucleotides matching TRBD1. The V gene's germline CDR1 is SGHDT and CDR2 YYEEEE. Trimming took 4 bases from V and 0 from J; bases not matched to a gene: 9. The CDR3 loop spans 18 amino acids. CDR3 protein: CASSPGTGAKATNEKLFF. CDR3 sequence (DNA): TGTGCCAGCAGCCCGGGGACAGGGGCGAAGGCAACTAATGAAAAACTGTTTTTT.

This chain joins TRBV10-3 and TRBJ2-4, with TRBD1 matching 7 bases. CDR3 length equals 16 residues. Germline-derived CDR1 and CDR2 are ENHRY and SYGVKD. V lost 0 bases, J lost 2 bases, and 4 bases stayed unmatched. This CDR3 reads CAISESKGATKNIQYF. The CDR3 DNA follows: TGTGCCATCAGTGAGTCGAAGGGGGCAACCAAAAACATTCAGTACTTC.

The chain combines TRBV9 with TRBJ2-7; 8 bases align to TRBD2. After removal of 0 bases from V and 2 bases from J, the junction contained 7 bases not matched to a gene. The V gene's germline CDR1 is SGDLS and CDR2 YYNGEE. This CDR3 region has 16 residues. The chain's CDR3 is CASSVGGRRDTYEQYF. In nucleotides, the CDR3 is TGTGCCAGCAGCGTAGGCGGGAGGCGTGACACCTACGAGCAGTACTTC.

The rearrangement uses TRBV21-1 and TRBJ1-1; no check of the table's D call, TRBD1, against the DNA was made. TRBV21-1 is a pseudogene segment. The CDR3 has 15 amino acids. CDR3 coding DNA: TGTGCCAGCAGCAAGCATGCAGGGGCAAGCACTGAAGCTTTCTTT. This sequence encodes CASSKHAGASTEAFF.

This chain joins TRBV7-2 and TRBJ1-1, with D tentatively TRBD1 (5 bases). Germline V lookup: CDR1 SGHTA, CDR2 FQGNSA. The CDR3 consists of 14 residues. V dropped 7 bases and J dropped 0 bases, with 12 bases sitting between them. In DNA form, the CDR3 reads TGTGCCAGCAAACCGGGGGTTATGAACACTGAAGCTTTCTTT. Its translation: CASKPGVMNTEAFF.

CDR3 amino acids: CASSQRLLNTGELFF. The CDR3 nucleotides are TGTGCCAGCAGCCAAAGACTTCTGAACACCGGGGAGCTGTTTTTT. The genes are TRBV3-1 (or the pseudogene TRBV3-2) and TRBJ2-2; unclear D gene. V lost 2 bases to trimming and J lost 1 base, with 8 bases between them. Germline V gives CDR1 LGHDT, CDR2 YNNKEL (reference sequence). The CDR3 length is 15 residues.

The V call is TRBV6-2 or TRBV6-3, the J call TRBJ1-5; D is unresolved. Germline V lookup: CDR1 MNHEY, CDR2 SVGEGT. The CDR3 loop spans 13 amino acids. The V end lost 5 bases, the J end lost 7 bases, and 12 bases lay between the germline ends. The CDR3 here is CASSPLRIQPQHF. The DNA of the CDR3 is TGTGCCAGCAGTCCCCTACGAATACAGCCCCAGCATTTT.

The chain joins TRBV19 to TRBJ1-1; 7 positions agree with TRBD1. Per germline, CDR1 LNHDA and CDR2 SQIVND (reference sequence). The CDR3 spans 15 residues. Trimming at V came to 7 bases and at J to 4 bases, leaving 12 bases not matched to a gene. In nucleotides, the CDR3 is TGTGCCAGTATTAGGGGACAGTCTAGGGGCACTGAAGCTTTCTTT. Protein product: CASIRGQSRGTEAFF.

This chain connects TRBV24-1 to TRBJ1-3; TRBD1 matches at 9 bases. The CDR3 runs 17 residues. The junction had 16 bases not matched to a gene; V was cut back by 10 bases and J by 4 bases. From germline, CDR1 is KGHDR and CDR2 SFDVKD. CDR3 residues: CATSRSGDRVGGNTIYF. CDR3 nucleotides: TGTGCCACATCCAGGTCGGGGGACAGGGTTGGCGGAAACACCATATATTTT.

The chain links TRBV27 to TRBJ2-5; maybe TRBD2 (5 bases). CDR1 is MNHEY, CDR2 SMNVEV, per germline (reference sequence). The CDR3 covers 15 residues. Trimming removed 0 bases at V and 0 bases at J, with 8 bases between. The CDR3 spells CASSLSRANQETQYF. In nucleotides, the CDR3 is TGTGCCAGCAGTTTATCGAGGGCCAACCAAGAGACCCAGTACTTC.

The chain uses TRBV7-8 and TRBJ1-2; no definite D call. CDR1 is SGHVS and CDR2 is FQNEAQ in the germline V gene. This CDR3 has 13 residues. V was cut by 5 bases and J by 4 bases, with 11 bases left in between. CDR3 sequence: CASSSRNLYGYTF. In DNA form, the CDR3 reads TGTGCCAGCAGCAGCAGGAACCTCTATGGCTACACCTTC.

This clone was seen many times. The chain carries TRBV19 and TRBJ1-4; maybe TRBD1 (5 bases). The CDR3 runs 15 residues. The germline V and J ends were trimmed by 4 bases and 2 bases, with 11 bases remaining between them. CDR1 and CDR2 (germline): LNHDA, SQIVND (reference sequence). As DNA, the CDR3 is TGTGCCAGTAGTACCGCAGGGTTCACTAATGAAAAACTGTTTTTT. It encodes CASSTAGFTNEKLFF.

This clone has a single count. The rearrangement links TRBV11-3 to TRBJ2-3; possibly TRBD2 for D (5 bases). Per the germline V gene, CDR1 is SGHNT and CDR2 is YENEEA. The length of the CDR3 is 14 residues. V was clipped by 1 base and J by 5 bases, with 10 bases between them. This chain's CDR3 is CASSLAAGGDTQYF. CDR3 DNA: TGTGCCAGCAGCTTAGCGGCAGGAGGAGATACGCAGTATTTT.

The rearrangement uses TRBV7-9 and TRBJ1-1; D gene unclear. CDR3 length equals 14 residues. Between the trimmed V and J ends, which lost 3 bases and 3 bases, there was a span of 11 bases. Germline-derived CDR1 and CDR2 are SEHNR and FQNEAQ (reference sequence). In nucleotides, the CDR3 is TGTGCCAGCAGCTTCGCACCACGGGACACTGAAGCTTTCTTT. Encoded protein: CASSFAPRDTEAFF. Full variable domain (missing parts from reference TRBV7-9 and TRBJ1-1): DTGVSQNPRHKITKRGQNVTFRCDPISEHNRLYWYRQTLGQGPEFLTYFQNEAQLEKSRLLSDRFSAERPKGSFSTLEIQRTEQGDSAMYLCASSFAPRDTEAFFGQGTRLTVV.

The V call is TRBV11-2, the J call TRBJ2-3; TRBD1 might be the D (7 bases). Trimming pared 8 bases from V and 6 bases from J, leaving 21 bases between. CDR1 is SGHAT and CDR2 is FQNNGV in the germline V gene. The CDR3 has 15 amino acids. CDR3: CASRPGDRLLDTQYF. CDR3 in DNA: TGTGCCAGCCGTCCGGGGGACAGATTATTGGATACGCAGTATTTT.